This T cell receptor beta chain stems from a study of early T cells in non-severe SARS-CoV-2 infection. Individual cDNA molecules received unique molecular identifiers. MiXCR, applied by TCRdb to the 5' RACE reads, yields one record per CDR3 protein. The sample has 100,000 to 140,000 distinct CDR3 sequences, around 10% seen once. Between the trimmed V and J ends, which lost 6 bases and 0 bases, there was a span of 5 bases. The CDR3 is made up of 12 amino acids. CDR1 and CDR2 (germline): KGHSH, LQKENI. This clonotype was seen many times. This chain uses TRBV18 with TRBJ2-5, with unresolved D. The TCR was taken from an adult who was a healthcare worker with PCR-confirmed SARS-CoV-2 infection or an uninfected control (not recorded which). Sequencing was done on a sample of whole blood. The CDR3 DNA follows: TGTGCCAGCTCCAGCGACCAAGAGACCCAGTACTTC. This encodes CASSSDQETQYF.